The sequence of this T cell receptor (beta chain) was determined in a study of blood T cell repertoires in COVID-19. This clone was detected only once. The V end was cut by 4 bases, the J end by 0 bases, with 13 bases between. The CDR3 consists of 16 residues. Germline assignment: CDR1 MNHEY and CDR2 SMNVEV (reference sequence). This table comes from immunoSEQ multiplex PCR, and its TCRdb copy is limited to in-frame clones, with some not included. Among nearly 110,000 clones listed, roughly 90% were seen once. The TCR comes from a man aged 40-49 years with active or convalescent COVID-19. Sequenced material: peripheral blood. This sequence joins TRBV27 and TRBJ2-1; D is perhaps TRBD1 (5 bases). The CDR3 bases are TGTGCCAGCAGTTCCCTAAGGGGCGGCTCCTACAATGAGCAGTTCTTC. Translating gives CASSSLRGGSYNEQFF.